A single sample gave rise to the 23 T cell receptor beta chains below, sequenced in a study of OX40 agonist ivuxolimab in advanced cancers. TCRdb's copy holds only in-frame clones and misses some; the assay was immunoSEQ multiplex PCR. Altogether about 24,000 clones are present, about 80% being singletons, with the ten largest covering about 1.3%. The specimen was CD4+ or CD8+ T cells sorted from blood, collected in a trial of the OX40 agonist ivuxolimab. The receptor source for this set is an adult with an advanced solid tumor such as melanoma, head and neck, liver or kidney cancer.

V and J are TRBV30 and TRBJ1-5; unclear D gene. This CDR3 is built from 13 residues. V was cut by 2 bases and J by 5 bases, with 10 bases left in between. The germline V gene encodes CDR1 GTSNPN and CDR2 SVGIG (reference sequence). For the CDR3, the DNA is TGTGCCTGGAGTTACAGTCCGGATCAGCCCCAGCATTTT. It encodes CAWSYSPDQPQHF.

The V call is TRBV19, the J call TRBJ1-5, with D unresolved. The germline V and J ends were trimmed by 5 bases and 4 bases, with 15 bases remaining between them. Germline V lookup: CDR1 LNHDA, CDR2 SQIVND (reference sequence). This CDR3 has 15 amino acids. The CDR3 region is CASSSPLGKNQPQHF. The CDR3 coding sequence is TGTGCCAGTAGTTCCCCGTTAGGAAAGAATCAGCCCCAGCATTTT.

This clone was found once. The CDR3 DNA follows: TGTGCCAGCAGCTTAGGTAGGGCTAGCGGGAGGGTCGACCTCACAGATACGCAGTATTTT. Translated, it gives CASSLGRASGRVDLTDTQYF. The gene calls are TRBV5-4 and TRBJ2-3, with 12 bases fitting TRBD2. Germline CDR1 is SGHNT and CDR2 is YYREEE (reference sequence). This CDR3 has 20 residues. V lost 2 bases and J lost 2; bases outside the gene matches: 15.

The CDR3 region is CASSTVGTGDEKLFF. In nucleotides, the CDR3 is TGTGCCAGCAGCACAGTTGGGACAGGGGACGAAAAACTGTTTTTT. V is TRBV27 and J is TRBJ1-4, with 10 bases matching TRBD1. This CDR3 has 15 amino acids. Germline V gene data show CDR1 as MNHEY and CDR2 as SMNVEV (reference sequence). With 6 bases clipped from V and 8 bases from J, the junction kept 9 bases outside the gene matches.

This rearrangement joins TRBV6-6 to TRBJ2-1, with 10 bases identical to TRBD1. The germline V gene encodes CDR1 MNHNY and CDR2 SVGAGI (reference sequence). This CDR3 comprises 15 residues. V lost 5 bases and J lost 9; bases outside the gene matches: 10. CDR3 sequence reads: CASSPMGQGRAEQFF. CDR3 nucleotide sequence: TGTGCCAGCAGTCCAATGGGACAGGGGAGGGCTGAGCAGTTCTTC.

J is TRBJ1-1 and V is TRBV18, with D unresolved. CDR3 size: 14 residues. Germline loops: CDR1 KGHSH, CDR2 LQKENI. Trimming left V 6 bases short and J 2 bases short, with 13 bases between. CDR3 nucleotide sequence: TGTGCCAGCTCCCTAAGGCGGATAAACACTGAAGCTTTCTTT. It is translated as CASSLRRINTEAFF.

This CDR3 reads CASSPTGARSYEQYF. The CDR3 nucleotides read TGCGCCAGCAGTCCAACAGGGGCTCGATCCTACGAGCAGTACTTC. This chain connects TRBV5-1 to TRBJ2-7; 7 bases fit TRBD1. Germline V lookup: CDR1 SGHRS, CDR2 YFSETQ. The CDR3 loop spans 15 amino acids. V shed 5 bases, J shed 1 base, and the junction held 9 bases outside the gene matches.

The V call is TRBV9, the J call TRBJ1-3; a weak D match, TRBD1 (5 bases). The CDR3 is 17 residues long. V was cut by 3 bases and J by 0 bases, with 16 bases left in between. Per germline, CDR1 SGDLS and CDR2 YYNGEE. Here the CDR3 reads CASSDGANFYSGNTIYF. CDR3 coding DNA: TGTGCCAGCAGCGACGGGGCTAACTTTTACTCTGGAAACACCATATATTTT.

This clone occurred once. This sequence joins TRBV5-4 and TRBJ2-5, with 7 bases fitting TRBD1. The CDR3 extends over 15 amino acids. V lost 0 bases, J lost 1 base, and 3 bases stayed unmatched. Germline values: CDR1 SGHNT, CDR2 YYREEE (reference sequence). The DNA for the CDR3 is TGTGCCAGCAGCTTGGACAGGGGAGTCCAAGAGACCCAGTACTTC. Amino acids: CASSLDRGVQETQYF.

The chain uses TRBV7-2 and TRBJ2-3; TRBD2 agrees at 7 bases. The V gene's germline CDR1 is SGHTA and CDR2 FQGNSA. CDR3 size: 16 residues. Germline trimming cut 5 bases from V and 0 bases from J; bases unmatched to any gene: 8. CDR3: CASSLRGGGSTDTQYF. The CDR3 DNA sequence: TGTGCCAGCAGCCTTCGGGGCGGGGGAAGCACAGATACGCAGTATTTT.

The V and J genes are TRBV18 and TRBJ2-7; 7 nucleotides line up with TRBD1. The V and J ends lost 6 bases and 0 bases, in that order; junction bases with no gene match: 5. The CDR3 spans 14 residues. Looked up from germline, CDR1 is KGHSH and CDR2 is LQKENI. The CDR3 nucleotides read TGTGCCAGCTCCCCAAGGGACAGCTCCTACGAGCAGTACTTC. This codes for CASSPRDSSYEQYF.

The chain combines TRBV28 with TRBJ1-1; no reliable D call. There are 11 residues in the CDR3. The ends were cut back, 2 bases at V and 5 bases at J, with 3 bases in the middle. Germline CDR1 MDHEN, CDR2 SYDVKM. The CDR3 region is CASSLQTEAFF. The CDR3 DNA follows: TGTGCCAGCAGTTTACAAACTGAAGCTTTCTTT.

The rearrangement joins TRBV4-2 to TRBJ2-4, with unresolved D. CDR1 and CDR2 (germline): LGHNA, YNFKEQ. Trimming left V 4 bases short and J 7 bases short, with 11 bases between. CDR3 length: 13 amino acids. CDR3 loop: CASSPHDRNIQYF. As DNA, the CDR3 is TGTGCCAGCAGCCCTCACGATAGGAACATTCAGTACTTC.

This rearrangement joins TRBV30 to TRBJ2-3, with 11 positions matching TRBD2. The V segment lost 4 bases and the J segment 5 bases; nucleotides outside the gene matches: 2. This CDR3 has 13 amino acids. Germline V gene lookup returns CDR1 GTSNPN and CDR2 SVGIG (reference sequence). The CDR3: CAWKGTSGDTQYF. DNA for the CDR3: TGTGCCTGGAAGGGGACTAGCGGAGATACGCAGTATTTT.

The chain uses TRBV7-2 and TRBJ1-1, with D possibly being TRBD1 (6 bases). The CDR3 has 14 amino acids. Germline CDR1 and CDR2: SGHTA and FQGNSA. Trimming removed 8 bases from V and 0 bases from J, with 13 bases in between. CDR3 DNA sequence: TGTGCCAGCCGACAGGCCAGCATGAACACTGAAGCTTTCTTT. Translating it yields CASRQASMNTEAFF.

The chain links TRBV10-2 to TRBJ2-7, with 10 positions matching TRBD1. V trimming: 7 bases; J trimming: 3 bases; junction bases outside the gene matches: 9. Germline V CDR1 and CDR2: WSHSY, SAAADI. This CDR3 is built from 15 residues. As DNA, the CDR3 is TGCGCCAGCAAAACCGACAGGGGGCGTTTCTACGAGCAGTACTTC. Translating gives CASKTDRGRFYEQYF.

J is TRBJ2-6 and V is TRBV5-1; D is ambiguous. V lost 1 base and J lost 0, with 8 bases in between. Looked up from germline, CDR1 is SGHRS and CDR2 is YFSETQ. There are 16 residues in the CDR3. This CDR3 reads CASSLPRSSGANVLTF. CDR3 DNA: TGCGCCAGCAGCTTGCCCAGGAGCTCTGGGGCCAACGTCCTGACTTTC.

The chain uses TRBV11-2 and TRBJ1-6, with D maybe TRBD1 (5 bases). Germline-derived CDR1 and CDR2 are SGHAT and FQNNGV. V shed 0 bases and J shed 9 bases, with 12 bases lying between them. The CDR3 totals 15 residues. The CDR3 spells CASSLEGQGSSPLHF. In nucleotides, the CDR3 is TGTGCCAGCAGCTTAGAGGGCCAGGGAAGTTCACCCCTCCACTTT.

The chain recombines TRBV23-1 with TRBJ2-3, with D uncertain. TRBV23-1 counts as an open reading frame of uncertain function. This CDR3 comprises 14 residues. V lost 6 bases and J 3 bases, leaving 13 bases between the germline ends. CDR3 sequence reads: CASSHLEKTDTQYF. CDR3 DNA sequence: TGCGCCAGCAGCCATCTAGAGAAGACAGATACGCAGTATTTT.

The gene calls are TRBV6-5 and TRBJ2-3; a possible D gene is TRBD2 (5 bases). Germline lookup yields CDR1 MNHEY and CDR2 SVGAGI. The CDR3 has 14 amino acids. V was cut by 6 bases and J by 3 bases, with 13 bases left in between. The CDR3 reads CASRDDRGTDTQYF. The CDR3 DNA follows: TGTGCCAGCAGGGACGACCGGGGTACAGATACGCAGTATTTT.

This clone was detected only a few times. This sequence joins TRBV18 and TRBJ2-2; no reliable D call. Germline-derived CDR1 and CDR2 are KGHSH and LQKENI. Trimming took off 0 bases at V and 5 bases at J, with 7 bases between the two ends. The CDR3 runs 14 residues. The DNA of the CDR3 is TGTGCCAGCTCACCACCGGCGAGTACCGGGGAGCTGTTTTTT. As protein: CASSPPASTGELFF.

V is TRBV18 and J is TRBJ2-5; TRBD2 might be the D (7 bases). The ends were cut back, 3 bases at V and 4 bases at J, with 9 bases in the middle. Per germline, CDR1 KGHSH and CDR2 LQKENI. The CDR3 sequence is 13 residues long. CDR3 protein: CASSPGGGETQYF. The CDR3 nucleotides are TGTGCCAGCTCACCGGGAGGGGGAGAGACCCAGTACTTC. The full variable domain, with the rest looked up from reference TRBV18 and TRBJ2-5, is NAGVMQNPRHLVRRRGQEARLRCSPMKGHSHVYWYRQLPEEGLKFMVYLQKENIIDESGMPKERFSAEFPKEGPSILRIQQVVRGDSAAYFCASSPGGGETQYFGPGTRLLVL.

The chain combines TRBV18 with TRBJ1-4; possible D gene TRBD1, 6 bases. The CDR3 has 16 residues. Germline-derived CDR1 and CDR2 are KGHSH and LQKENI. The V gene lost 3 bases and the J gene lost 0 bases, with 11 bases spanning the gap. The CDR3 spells CASSPGTMATNEKLFF. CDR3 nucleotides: TGTGCCAGCTCACCTGGGACAATGGCAACTAATGAAAAACTGTTTTTT.